The present entry profiles one T cell receptor beta chain with its context. Its antigen is not identified. Sampled 1 year posttransplant, controls received myeloablative marrow transplants, methotrexate and a calcineurin inhibitor. V gave up 5 bases and J gave up 0 bases, with 5 bases separating them. The germline V gene has CDR1 KGHSH and CDR2 LQKENI. The CDR3 is made up of 13 amino acids. The data were obtained in a study of T cells after posttransplantation cyclophosphamide. The study, taken as a whole, reports: After PTCy, TRB diversity resembled that of CNI/methotrexate controls. Skin or GI-infiltrating T cells shared few TRB sequences with blood. Donor CD8+ memory clones often dominated recipient blood repertoires at later times.

Using immunoSEQ multiplex PCR, the repertoire was profiled, and TCRdb retains in-frame clones only, with some absent. Among about 16,000 clones listed, roughly 84% were seen once. The sample here was PBMCs, taken after an allogeneic stem cell transplant with a calcineurin inhibitor and methotrexate. The chain couples TRBV18 to TRBJ1-3; D ambiguous. The clonotype originates from a male patient aged 45 to 59 who received an allogeneic stem cell transplant from an unrelated donor, was CMV-positive, and had chronic GVHD only. The graft donor may have contributed some T cells. The CDR3 protein is CASSESSGNTIYF. CDR3 sequence (DNA): TGTGCCAGCTCAGAGAGCTCTGGAAACACCATATATTTT.